The source of this TCR beta chain is a study of T cells in Graves' hyperthyroidism and ophthalmopathy. V was clipped by 7 bases and J by 7 bases, with 14 bases between them. The CDR3 covers 13 residues. Stable hyperthyroidism: no ophthalmopathy progression over 18 months of follow-up. Template material for amplifying TCR beta CDR3 regions consisted of RNA transcripts. The HTBI primer set served for first-round RT-PCR of the TCR CDR3. MiXCR was run by TCRdb on the multiplex PCR reads, yielding one entry per CDR3 protein. The sample lists some 760,000 distinct CDR3 sequences; 12% to 15% were seen once. The sample consisted of blood. The V and J genes are TRBV12-3 or TRBV12-4 and TRBJ2-1; D ambiguous. This clonotype originated in a woman in her late teens or twenties with Graves' hyperthyroidism. The CDR3 spells CASTGQLGNEQFF. The CDR3 DNA follows: TGTGCCAGCACTGGGCAGTTGGGGAATGAGCAGTTCTTC.